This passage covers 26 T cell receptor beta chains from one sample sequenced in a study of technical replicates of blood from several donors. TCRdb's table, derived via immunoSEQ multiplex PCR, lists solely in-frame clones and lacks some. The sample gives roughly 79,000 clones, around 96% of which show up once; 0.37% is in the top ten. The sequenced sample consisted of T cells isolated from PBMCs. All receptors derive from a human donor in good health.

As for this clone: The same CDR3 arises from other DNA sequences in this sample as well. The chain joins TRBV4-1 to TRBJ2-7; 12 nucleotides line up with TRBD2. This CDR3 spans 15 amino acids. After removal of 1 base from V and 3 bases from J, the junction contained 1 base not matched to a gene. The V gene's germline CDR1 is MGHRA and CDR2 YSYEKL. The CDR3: CASSQGLAGVYEQYF. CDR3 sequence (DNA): TGCGCCAGCAGCCAAGGACTAGCGGGAGTCTACGAGCAGTACTTC.

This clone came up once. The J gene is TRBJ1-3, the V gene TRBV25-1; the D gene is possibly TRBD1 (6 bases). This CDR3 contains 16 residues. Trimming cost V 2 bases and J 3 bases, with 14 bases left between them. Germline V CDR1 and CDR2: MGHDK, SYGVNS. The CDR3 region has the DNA TGTGCCAGCAGTGAAAGTGGGGGGGCGGGTGGAAACACCATATATTTT. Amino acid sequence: CASSESGGAGGNTIYF.

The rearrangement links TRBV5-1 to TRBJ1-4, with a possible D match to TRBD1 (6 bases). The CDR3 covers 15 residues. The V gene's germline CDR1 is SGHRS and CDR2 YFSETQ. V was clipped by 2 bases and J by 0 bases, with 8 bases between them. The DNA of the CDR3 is TGCGCCAGCAGCTTTAACAGGGCAACTAATGAAAAACTGTTTTTT. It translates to CASSFNRATNEKLFF.

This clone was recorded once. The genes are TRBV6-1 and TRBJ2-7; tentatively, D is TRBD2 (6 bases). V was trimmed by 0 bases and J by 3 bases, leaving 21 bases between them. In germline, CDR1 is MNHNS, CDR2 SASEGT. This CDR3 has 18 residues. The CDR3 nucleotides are TGTGCCAGCAGTGAAGCTGATTTCGGGGGACTGGGCGGCTACGAGCAGTACTTC. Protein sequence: CASSEADFGGLGGYEQYF.

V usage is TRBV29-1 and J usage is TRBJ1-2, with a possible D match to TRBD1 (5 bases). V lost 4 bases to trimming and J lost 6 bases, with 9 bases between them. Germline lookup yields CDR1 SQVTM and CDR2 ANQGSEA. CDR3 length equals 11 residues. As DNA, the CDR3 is TGCAGCGTTGTATCAGGGAATGGCTACACCTTC. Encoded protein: CSVVSGNGYTF.

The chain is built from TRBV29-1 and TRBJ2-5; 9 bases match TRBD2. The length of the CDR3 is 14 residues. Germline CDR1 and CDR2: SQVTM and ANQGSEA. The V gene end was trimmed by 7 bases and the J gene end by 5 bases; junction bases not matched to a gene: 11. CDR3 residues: CSGDSGSTRETQYF. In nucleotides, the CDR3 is TGCAGCGGAGATAGCGGGAGTACTCGGGAGACCCAGTACTTC.

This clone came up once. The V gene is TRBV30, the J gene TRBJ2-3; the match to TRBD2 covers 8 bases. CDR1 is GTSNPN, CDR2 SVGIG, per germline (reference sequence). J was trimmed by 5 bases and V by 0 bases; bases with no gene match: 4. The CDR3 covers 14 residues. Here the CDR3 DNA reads TGTGCCTGGAGTGTAGGGCTAGCGGGAGATACGCAGTATTTT. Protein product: CAWSVGLAGDTQYF.

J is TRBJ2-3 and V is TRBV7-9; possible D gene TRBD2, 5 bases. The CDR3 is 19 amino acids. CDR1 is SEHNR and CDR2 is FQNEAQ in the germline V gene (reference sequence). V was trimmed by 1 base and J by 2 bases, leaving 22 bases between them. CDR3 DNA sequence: TGTGCCAGCAGCTTAGGGCCGGGGAATACATCTCCAGCCACAGATACGCAGTATTTT. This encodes CASSLGPGNTSPATDTQYF.

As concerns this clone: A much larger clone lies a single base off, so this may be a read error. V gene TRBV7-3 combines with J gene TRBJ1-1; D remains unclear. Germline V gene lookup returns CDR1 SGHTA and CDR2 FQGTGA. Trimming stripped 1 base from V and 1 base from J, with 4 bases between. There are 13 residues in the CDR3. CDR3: CASSLNRNTEAFF. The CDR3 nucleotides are TGTGCCAGCAGCTTAAACAGGAACACTGAAGCTTTCTTT.

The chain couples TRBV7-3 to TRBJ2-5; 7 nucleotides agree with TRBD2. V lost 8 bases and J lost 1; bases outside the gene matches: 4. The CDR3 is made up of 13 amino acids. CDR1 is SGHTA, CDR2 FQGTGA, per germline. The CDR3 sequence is CASGAGAQETQYF. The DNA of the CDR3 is TGTGCCAGCGGGGCGGGAGCCCAAGAGACCCAGTACTTC.

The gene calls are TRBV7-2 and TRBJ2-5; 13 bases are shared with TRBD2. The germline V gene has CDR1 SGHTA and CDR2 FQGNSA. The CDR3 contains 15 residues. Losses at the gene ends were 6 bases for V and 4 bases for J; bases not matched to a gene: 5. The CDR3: CASRWTSGSPETQYF. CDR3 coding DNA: TGTGCCAGCAGGTGGACTAGCGGGAGCCCAGAGACCCAGTACTTC.

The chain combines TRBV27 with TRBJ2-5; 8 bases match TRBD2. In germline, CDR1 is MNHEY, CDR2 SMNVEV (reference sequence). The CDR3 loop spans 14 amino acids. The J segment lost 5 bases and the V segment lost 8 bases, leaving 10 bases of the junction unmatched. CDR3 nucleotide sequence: TGTGCCAGCGTAGGAGCGGGGGTGGAGGAGACCCAGTACTTC. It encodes CASVGAGVEETQYF.

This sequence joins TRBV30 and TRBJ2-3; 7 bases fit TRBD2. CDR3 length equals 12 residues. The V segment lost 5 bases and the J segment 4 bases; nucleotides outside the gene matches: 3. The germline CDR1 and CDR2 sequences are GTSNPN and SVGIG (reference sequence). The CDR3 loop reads CAWATSSDTQYF. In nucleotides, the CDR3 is TGTGCCTGGGCGACTAGCTCAGATACGCAGTATTTT.

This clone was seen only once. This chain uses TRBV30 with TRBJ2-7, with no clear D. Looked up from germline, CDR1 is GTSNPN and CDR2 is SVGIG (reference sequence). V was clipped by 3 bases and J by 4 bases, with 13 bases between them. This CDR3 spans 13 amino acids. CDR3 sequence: CAWRSTNTYEQYF. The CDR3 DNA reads TGTGCCTGGAGAAGTACTAATACTTACGAGCAGTACTTC.

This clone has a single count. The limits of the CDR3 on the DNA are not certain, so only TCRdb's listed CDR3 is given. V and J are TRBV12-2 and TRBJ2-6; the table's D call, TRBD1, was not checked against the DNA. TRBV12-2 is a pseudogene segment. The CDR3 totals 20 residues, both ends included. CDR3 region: CASRLVRGTGVASGANVLTF.

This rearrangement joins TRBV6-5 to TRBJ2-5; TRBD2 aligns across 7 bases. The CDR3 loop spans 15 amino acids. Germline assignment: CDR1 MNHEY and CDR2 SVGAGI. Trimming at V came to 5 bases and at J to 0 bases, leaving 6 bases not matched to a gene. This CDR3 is CASSPGLLYQETQYF. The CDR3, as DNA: TGTGCCAGCAGTCCGGGACTACTTTACCAAGAGACCCAGTACTTC.

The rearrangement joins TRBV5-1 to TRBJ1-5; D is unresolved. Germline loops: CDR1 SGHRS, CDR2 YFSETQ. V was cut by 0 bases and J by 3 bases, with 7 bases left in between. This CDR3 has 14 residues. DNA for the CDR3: TGCGCCAGCAGCTTGGAGGGAGTCAATCAGCCCCAGCATTTT. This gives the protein CASSLEGVNQPQHF.

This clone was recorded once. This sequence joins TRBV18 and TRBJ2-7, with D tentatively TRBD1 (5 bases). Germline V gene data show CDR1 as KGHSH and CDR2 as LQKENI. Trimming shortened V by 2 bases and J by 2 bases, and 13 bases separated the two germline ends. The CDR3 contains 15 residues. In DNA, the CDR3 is TGTGCCAGCTCACCAACAGGCCCGGTAACCTACGAGCAGTACTTC. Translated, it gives CASSPTGPVTYEQYF.

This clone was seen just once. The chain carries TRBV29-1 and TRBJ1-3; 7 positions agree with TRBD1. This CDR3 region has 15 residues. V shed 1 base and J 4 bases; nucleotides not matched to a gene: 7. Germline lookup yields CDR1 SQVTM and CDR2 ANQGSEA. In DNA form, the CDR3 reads TGCAGCGTTGAAGCCCGCCAGGGGGTAGGAAACACCATATATTTT. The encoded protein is CSVEARQGVGNTIYF.

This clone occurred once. The CDR3 loop is CASSFTGTGADTQYF. The DNA of the CDR3 is TGTGCCAGCAGCTTTACGGGTACAGGCGCAGATACGCAGTATTTT. V usage is TRBV11-2 and J usage is TRBJ2-3, with D perhaps matching TRBD1 (5 bases). Per the germline V gene, CDR1 is SGHAT and CDR2 is FQNNGV. V lost 3 bases to trimming and J lost 4 bases, with 14 bases between them. The CDR3 runs 15 residues.

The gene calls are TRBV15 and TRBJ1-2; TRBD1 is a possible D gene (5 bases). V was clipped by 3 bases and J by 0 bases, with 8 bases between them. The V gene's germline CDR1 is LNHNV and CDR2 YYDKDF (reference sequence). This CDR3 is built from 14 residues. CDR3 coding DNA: TGTGCCACCAGCAGGCTGACAGCTAACTATGGCTACACCTTC. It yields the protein CATSRLTANYGYTF.

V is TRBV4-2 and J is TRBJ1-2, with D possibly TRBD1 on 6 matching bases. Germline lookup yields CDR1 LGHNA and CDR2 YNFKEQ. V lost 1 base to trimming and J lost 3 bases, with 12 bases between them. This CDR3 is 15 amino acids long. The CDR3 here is CASSQVLAGDYGYTF. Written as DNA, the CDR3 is TGTGCCAGCAGCCAAGTCTTGGCAGGGGACTATGGCTACACCTTC.

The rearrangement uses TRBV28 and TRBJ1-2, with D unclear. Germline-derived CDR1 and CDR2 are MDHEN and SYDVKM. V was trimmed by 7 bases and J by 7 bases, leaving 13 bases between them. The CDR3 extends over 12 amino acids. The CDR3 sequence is CASTILNGGYTF. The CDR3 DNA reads TGTGCCAGCACCATTTTGAACGGTGGCTACACCTTC.

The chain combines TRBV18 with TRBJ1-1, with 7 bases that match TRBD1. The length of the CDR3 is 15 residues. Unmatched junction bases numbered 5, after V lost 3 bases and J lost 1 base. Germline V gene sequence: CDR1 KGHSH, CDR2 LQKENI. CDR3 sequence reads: CASSPGTVWNTEAFF. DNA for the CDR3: TGTGCCAGCTCACCCGGGACAGTTTGGAACACTGAAGCTTTCTTT.

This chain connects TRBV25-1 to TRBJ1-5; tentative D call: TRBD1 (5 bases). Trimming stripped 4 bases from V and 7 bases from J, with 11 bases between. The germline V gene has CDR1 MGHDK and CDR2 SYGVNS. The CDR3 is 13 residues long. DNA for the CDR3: TGTGCCAGCAGTGTAGGGGCACAACAGCCCCAGCATTTT. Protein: CASSVGAQQPQHF.

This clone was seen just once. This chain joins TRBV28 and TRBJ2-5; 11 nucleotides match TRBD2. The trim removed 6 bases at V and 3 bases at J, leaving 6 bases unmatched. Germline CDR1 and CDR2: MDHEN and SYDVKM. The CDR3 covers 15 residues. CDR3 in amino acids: CASRGGLAVKETQYF. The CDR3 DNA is TGTGCCAGCAGAGGGGGACTAGCGGTTAAAGAGACCCAGTACTTC.